The present entry profiles one T cell receptor (beta chain) with its context. Antigen specificity is unknown. The PCR had 60 Vbeta and 13 Jbeta primers. Assay used: immunoSEQ multiplex PCR; TCRdb lists only in-frame clones, some missing. The sample has more than 130,000 clones; around 76% are singletons. These data are taken from a study of cytomegalovirus exposure and HLA in healthy donors. Whole-study results and caveats: By HLA locus, TCR association rates varied in a later analysis, with DRB1 showing the most and HLA-C the fewest.

Germline V lookup: CDR1 MNHEY, CDR2 SMNVEV (reference sequence). CDR3 length: 16 residues. V was clipped by 2 bases and J by 6 bases; unmatched bases: 2. Donors consisted of healthy bone marrow donors. V and J are TRBV27 and TRBJ2-1; 15 bases map to TRBD2. The receptor was derived from a man aged 18 to 30 in good health and CMV-seronegative. Sequencing was carried out using PBMCs. In DNA form, the CDR3 reads TGTGCCAGCAGTTTAGGGGGACTAGCGGGAGGCAATGAGCAGTTCTTC. Translating it yields CASSLGGLAGGNEQFF.